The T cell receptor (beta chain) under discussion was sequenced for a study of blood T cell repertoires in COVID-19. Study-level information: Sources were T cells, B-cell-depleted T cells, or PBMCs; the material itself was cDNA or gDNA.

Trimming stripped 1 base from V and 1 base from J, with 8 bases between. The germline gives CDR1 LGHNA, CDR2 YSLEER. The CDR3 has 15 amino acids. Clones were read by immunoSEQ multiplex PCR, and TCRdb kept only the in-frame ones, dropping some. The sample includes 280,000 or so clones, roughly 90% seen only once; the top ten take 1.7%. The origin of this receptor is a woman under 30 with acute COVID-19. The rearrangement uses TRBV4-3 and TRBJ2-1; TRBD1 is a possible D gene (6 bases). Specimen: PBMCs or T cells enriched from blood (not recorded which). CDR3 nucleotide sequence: TGCGCCAGCAGCCAAGTCCAGGGGTCCTACAATGAGCAGTTCTTC. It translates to CASSQVQGSYNEQFF.